This T cell receptor beta chain was profiled in a study of blood T cell repertoires in COVID-19. Study-wide background: Acute-phase and convalescent COVID-19 samples originated in the United States, Italy and Spain.

Data came from immunoSEQ multiplex PCR; TCRdb stores just in-frame clones and leaves some out. The sample contains some 340,000 clones, 75% to 90% of which appear only once. The cohort comprised adults aged about 18 to 90 years residing in approximately 22 US areas. Clinical history as reported by participants underpinned cohort assignment. Cohort 3 recovered donors had two negative PCRs, clearance, or symptom resolution. Specimen: PBMCs or T cells enriched from blood (not recorded which). The clonotype comes from a woman in her fifties or sixties who had recovered from COVID-19.

The CDR3 is CASSPYRGRDTEAFF. The CDR3, as DNA: TGTGCCAGCAGCCCTTACAGGGGCCGGGACACTGAAGCTTTCTTT. V and J are TRBV3-1 (or the pseudogene TRBV3-2) and TRBJ1-1; 7 bases are a match to TRBD1. Germline CDR1 LGHDT, CDR2 YNNKEL (reference sequence). V gave up 4 bases and J gave up 3 bases; unmatched junction bases: 8. The CDR3 spans 15 residues.